This T cell receptor (beta chain) emerged from a study of control samples from healthy donors and cancer patients. Sequenced by immunoSEQ multiplex PCR; TCRdb stores in-frame clones only, minus some. The sample holds about 220,000 clones, around 94% seen once. From germline, CDR1 is MDHEN and CDR2 SYDVKM. The CDR3 runs 13 residues. The V end lost 11 bases, the J end lost 8 bases, and 16 bases lay between the germline ends. There are a few counts of this clone. The clonotype was recovered from a man aged 45-65 years in good health. What was sequenced was blood. The rearrangement joins TRBV28 to TRBJ1-6; no clear D. CDR3 sequence: CAAESNSYSPLHF. The CDR3, as DNA: TGTGCCGCGGAGTCGAACAGCTATTCACCCCTCCACTTT.